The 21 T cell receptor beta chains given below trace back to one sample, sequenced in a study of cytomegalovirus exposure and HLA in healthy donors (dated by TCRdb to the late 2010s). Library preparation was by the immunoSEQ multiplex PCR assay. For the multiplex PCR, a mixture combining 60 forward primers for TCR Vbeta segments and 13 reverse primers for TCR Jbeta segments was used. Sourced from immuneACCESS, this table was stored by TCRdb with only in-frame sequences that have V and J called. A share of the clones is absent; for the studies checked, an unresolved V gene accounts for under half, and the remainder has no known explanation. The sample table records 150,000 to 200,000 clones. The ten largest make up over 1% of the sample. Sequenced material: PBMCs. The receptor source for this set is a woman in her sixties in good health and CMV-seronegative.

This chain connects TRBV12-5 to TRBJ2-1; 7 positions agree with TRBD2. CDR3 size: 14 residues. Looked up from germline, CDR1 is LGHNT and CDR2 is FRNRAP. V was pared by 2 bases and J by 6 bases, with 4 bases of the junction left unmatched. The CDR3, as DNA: TGTGCTAGTGGTTTGTCCCCTAGCGGCAATGAGCAGTTCTTC. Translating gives CASGLSPSGNEQFF.

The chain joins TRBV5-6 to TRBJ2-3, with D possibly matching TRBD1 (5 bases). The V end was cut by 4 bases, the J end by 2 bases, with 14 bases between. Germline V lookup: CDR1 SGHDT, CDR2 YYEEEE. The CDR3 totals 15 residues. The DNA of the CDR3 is TGTGCCAGCAGCGAAGACAGTACCTACACAGATACGCAGTATTTT. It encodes CASSEDSTYTDTQYF.

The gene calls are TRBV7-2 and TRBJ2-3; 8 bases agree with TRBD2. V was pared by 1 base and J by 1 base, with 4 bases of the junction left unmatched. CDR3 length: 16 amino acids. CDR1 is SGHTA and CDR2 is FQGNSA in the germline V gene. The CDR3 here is CASSLGLAGRTDTQYF. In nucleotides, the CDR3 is TGTGCCAGCAGCTTAGGTCTAGCGGGCCGCACAGATACGCAGTATTTT.

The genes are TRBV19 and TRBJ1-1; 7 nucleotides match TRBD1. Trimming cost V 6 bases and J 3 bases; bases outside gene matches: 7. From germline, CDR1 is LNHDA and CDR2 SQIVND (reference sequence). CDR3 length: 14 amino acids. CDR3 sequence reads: CASSNRGGDTEAFF. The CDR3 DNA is TGTGCCAGTAGCAACAGGGGCGGCGACACTGAAGCTTTCTTT.

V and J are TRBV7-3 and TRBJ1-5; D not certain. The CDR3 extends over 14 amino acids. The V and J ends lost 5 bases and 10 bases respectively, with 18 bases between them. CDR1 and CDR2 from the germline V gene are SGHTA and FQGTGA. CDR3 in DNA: TGTGCCAGCAGCCTGGAGGGCGACCGGGGTCCCCAGCATTTT. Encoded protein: CASSLEGDRGPQHF.

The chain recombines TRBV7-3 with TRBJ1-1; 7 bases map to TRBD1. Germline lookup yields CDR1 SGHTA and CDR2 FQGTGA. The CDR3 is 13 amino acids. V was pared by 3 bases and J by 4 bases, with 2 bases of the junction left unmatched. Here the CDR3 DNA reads TGTGCCAGCAGCTTGACAGGGACCACTGAAGCTTTCTTT. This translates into CASSLTGTTEAFF. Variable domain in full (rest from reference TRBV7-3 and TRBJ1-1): GAGVSQTPSNKVTEKGKYVELRCDPISGHTALYWYRQSLGQGPEFLIYFQGTGAADDSGLPNDRFFAVRPEGSVSTLKIQRTERGDSAVYLCASSLTGTTEAFFGQGTRLTVV.

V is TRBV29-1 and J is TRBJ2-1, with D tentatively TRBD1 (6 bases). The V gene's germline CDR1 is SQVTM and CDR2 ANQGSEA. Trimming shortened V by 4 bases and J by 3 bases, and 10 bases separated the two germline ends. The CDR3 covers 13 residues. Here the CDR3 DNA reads TGCAGCGTTGCGCAGGGGTTCTACAATGAGCAGTTCTTC. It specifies CSVAQGFYNEQFF.

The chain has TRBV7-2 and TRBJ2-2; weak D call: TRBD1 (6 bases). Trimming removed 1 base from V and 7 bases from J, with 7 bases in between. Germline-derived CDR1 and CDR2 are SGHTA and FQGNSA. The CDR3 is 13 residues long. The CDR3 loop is CASSLEQGGELFF. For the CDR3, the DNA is TGTGCCAGCAGCTTAGAACAGGGCGGGGAGCTGTTTTTT.

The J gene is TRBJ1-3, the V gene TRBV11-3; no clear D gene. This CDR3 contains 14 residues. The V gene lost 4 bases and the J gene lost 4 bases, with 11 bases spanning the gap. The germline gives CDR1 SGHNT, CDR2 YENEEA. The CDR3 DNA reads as TGTGCCAGCAGCTCGCCGTACCAGGGAAACACCATATATTTT. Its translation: CASSSPYQGNTIYF.

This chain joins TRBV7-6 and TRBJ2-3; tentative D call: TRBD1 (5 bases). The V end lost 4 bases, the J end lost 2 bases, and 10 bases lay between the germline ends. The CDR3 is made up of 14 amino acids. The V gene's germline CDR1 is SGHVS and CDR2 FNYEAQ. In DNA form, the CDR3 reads TGTGCCAGCAGCTCCCCGACAGACACAGATACGCAGTATTTT. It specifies CASSSPTDTDTQYF.

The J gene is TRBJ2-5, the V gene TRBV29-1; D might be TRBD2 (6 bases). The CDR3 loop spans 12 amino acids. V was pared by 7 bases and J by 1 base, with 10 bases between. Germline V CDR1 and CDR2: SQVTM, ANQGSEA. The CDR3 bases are TGCAGCGGTTGGGGGGTCCAAGAGACCCAGTACTTC. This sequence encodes CSGWGVQETQYF.

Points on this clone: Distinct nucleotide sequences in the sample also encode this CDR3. CDR3 amino acids: CASSSQGYEQYF. In DNA, the CDR3 is TGTGCCAGCAGTTCCCAGGGTTACGAGCAGTACTTC. The chain uses TRBV7-9 and TRBJ2-7; D possibly corresponds to TRBD1 (5 bases). V dropped 6 bases and J dropped 4 bases, with 10 bases sitting between them. The length of the CDR3 is 12 residues. Germline V gene lookup returns CDR1 SEHNR and CDR2 FQNEAQ (reference sequence). Filled out from reference TRBV7-9 and TRBJ2-7, the complete variable domain reads DTGVSQNPRHKITKRGQNVTFRCDPISEHNRLYWYRQTLGQGPEFLTYFQNEAQLEKSRLLSDRFSAERPKGSFSTLEIQRTEQGDSAMYLCASSSQGYEQYFGPGTRLTVT.

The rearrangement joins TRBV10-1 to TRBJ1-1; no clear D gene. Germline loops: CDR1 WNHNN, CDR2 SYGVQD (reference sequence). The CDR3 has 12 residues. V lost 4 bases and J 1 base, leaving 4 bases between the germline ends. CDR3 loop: CASSGQNTEAFF. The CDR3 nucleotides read TGCGCCAGCAGTGGACAGAACACTGAAGCTTTCTTT.

For the CDR3, the DNA is TGTGCCAGCAGTCGGGACTACACAGATACGCAGTATTTT. Its protein is CASSRDYTDTQYF. The chain couples TRBV27 to TRBJ2-3; 7 nucleotides align to TRBD2. The CDR3 is made up of 13 amino acids. Germline-derived CDR1 and CDR2 are MNHEY and SMNVEV (reference sequence). J gave up 2 bases and V 5 bases, and 1 base lay outside the gene matches.

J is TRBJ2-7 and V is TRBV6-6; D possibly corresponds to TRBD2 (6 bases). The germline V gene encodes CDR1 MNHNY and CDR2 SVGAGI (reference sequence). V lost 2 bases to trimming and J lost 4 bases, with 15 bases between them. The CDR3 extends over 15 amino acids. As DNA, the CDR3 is TGTGCCAGCAGTTACGGCGGGGCGAATGAATACGAGCAGTACTTC. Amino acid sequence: CASSYGGANEYEQYF.

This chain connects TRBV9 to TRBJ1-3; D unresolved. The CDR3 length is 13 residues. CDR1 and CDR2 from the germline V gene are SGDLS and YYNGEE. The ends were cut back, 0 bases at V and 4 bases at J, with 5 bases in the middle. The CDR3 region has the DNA TGTGCCAGCAGCGTAGGAGGGGGAAACACCATATATTTT. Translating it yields CASSVGGGNTIYF.

The CDR3 spells CASSFTGTGGNEQFF. In DNA, the CDR3 is TGCGCCAGCAGCTTTACGGGGACAGGGGGCAATGAGCAGTTCTTC. The chain carries TRBV5-1 and TRBJ2-1; 11 bases line up with TRBD1. The CDR3 runs to 15 residues. V shed 2 bases and J 6 bases; nucleotides not matched to a gene: 4. The germline gives CDR1 SGHRS, CDR2 YFSETQ. The full variable domain, in which reference TRBV5-1 and TRBJ2-1 provide the parts outside the CDR3, is KAGVTQTPRYLIKTRGQQVTLSCSPISGHRSVSWYQQTPGQGLQFLFEYFSETQRNKGNFPGRFSGRQFSNSRSEMNVSTLELGDSALYLCASSFTGTGGNEQFFGPGTRLTVL.

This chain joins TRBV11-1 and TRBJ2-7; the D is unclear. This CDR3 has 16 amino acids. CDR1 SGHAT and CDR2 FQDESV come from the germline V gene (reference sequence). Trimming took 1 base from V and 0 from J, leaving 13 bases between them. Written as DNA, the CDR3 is TGTGCCAGCAGCTTAGGGGCGCCCTTGGGCTCCTACGAGCAGTACTTC. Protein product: CASSLGAPLGSYEQYF.

The CDR3 region is CASSLVGAGAYNEQFF. The CDR3 nucleotides are TGTGCCAGCAGCTTAGTGGGGGCGGGGGCTTACAATGAGCAGTTCTTC. V and J are TRBV7-2 and TRBJ2-1; D may be TRBD2 (7 bases). Per germline, CDR1 SGHTA and CDR2 FQGNSA. There are 16 residues in the CDR3. Deletions cut 1 base from V and 4 bases from J, with 14 bases between.

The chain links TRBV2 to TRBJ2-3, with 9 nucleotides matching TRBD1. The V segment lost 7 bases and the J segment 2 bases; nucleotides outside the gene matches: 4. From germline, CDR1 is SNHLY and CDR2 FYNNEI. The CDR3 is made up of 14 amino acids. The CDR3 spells CASKWDRATDTQYF. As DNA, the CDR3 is TGTGCCAGCAAATGGGACAGGGCCACAGATACGCAGTATTTT.

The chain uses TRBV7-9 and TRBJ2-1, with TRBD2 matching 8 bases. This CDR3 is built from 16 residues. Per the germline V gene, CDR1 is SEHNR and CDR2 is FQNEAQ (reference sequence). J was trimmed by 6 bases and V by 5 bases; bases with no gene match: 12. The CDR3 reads CASSPRGGLDFNEQFF. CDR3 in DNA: TGTGCCAGCAGCCCGCGAGGGGGACTAGACTTCAATGAGCAGTTCTTC.